This record looks at one T cell receptor beta chain sequence and its context. Its cognate antigen is unknown. Assay: immunoSEQ multiplex PCR; the TCRdb copy retains only in-frame clones and omits some. The profile shows 2,700 or so clones, 65% to 70% of them singletons. The data belong to a study of T cells after posttransplantation cyclophosphamide. Study-level findings and limits: TRB clonality was highly associated with recipient CMV seropositivity and reactivation. Donor-recipient repertoire similarity was low at 1-2 months, rising over year one. TRB overlap between skin or GI tissue T cells and blood was limited.

CDR1 MDHEN and CDR2 SYDVKM come from the germline V gene. The length of the CDR3 is 17 residues. V lost 8 bases and J lost 4; bases outside the gene matches: 15. Cyclophosphamide on days +3 and +4 followed busulfan-fludarabine conditioning and a marrow graft. The receptor was derived from a female patient in her forties or fifties who received an allogeneic stem cell transplant from a related donor, was CMV-positive, and had no GVHD. Some T cells may be transferred from the graft donor. This rearrangement joins TRBV28 to TRBJ1-4; 8 bases match TRBD1. The starting material was PBMCs, obtained 30 days after allogeneic stem cell transplant with posttransplant cyclophosphamide. The DNA of the CDR3 is TGTGCCAGCGGGTGGACAGGGCTTGGGTCACATAATGAAAAACTGTTTTTT. Residues: CASGWTGLGSHNEKLFF. Drawing the rest from reference TRBV28 and TRBJ1-4, the complete variable domain is DVKVTQSSRYLVKRTGEKVFLECVQDMDHENMFWYRQDPGLGLRLIYFSYDVKMKEKGDIPEGYSVSREKKERFSLILESASTNQTSMYLCASGWTGLGSHNEKLFFGSGTQLSVL.